One TCR beta chain is described in this entry. There is no known antigen for this receptor. Base qualities were left out, and no much larger clone turns up one base away. The method was the immunoSEQ multiplex PCR assay. For the multiplex PCR, a mixture combining 60 forward primers for TCR Vbeta segments and 13 reverse primers for TCR Jbeta segments was used. The CDR3 region of rearranged TCR beta genes was amplified from genomic DNA by a multiplex PCR assay. The amplified TCR beta libraries were sequenced on the Illumina HiSeq System as 87-base-pair reads. As for the authors' bioinformatics: A later analysis counted 65 million to 90 million unique TCR beta chains across the 650 to 800 repertoires, and around 9.9 million of these chains were shared by at least two donors. To remove PCR and sequencing errors, raw reads were error-corrected and collapsed into unique sequences using a nearest-neighbor algorithm that merged closely related sequences. V, D and J gene segments were assigned by aligning CDR3 sequences to IMGT reference sequences. For a sequence to be retained, a match of at least six nucleotides was required to both a V gene segment and a J gene segment. A rearrangement counted as productive if the CDR3 had no stop codons and remained in frame with V and J, and every other rearrangement counted as non-productive. CDR3 was defined by IMGT convention, running from the second conserved V-encoded cysteine to the conserved J-encoded phenylalanine. Sequences without an unambiguous match to a single V gene segment were excluded from the earlier analysis of almost 600 of the donors. In an earlier analysis of 587 of the donors, V segments were called functional above 56.7% productive rearrangements and were called segregating when the between-donor standard deviation exceeded 5%. To diagnose cytomegalovirus status from the catalog of TCR beta chain sequences, a statistical classification framework was built. In a later analysis, TCR nucleotide sequences were compared against IMGT/GENE-DB human TR gene sequences so that V and J genes could be assigned. In a later analysis, CDR3 sequences and most-parsimonious VDJ recombination scenarios were assigned using the TCRdist pipeline. In a later analysis, each TCR beta chain was defined by its CDR3 amino acid sequence together with its V-gene family, and reads lacking a unique V-gene family were excluded. In a later analysis, around 650 highly shared, low-generation-probability nucleotide sequences were removed to address suspected cross-contamination and a sequencing artifact. A later analysis calculated a clonal expansion index for each public chain from normalized within-repertoire ranks of inferred template counts. In a later analysis, generation probabilities were computed using a VDJ recombination model fitted to out-of-frame rearrangements, and the results were checked against IGoR. A later analysis scored TCR-TCR, TCR-HLA and TCR-CMV co-occurrence with hypergeometric tests, applying a repertoire-size bias correction to TCR pairs. False discovery rates were estimated in a later analysis by permuting HLA or CMV assignments 20 times. In a later analysis, co-occurring TCRs were grouped using DBSCAN, and TCRdist sequence similarity was added for clustering within HLA-allele-positive subsets. Repertoires with fewer than 30,000 or more than 120,000 public chains were left out of co-occurrence clustering, as were four to six repertoires with anomalous nucleotide sharing. TCRdb retrieved this table from immuneACCESS and kept in-frame rearrangements only. Not all clones are present; in checked studies, unresolved V genes account for under half, and no reason is known for the remainder. V, J and clone size reflect that table, while D and trimming were determined from the DNA. The sample table records roughly 120,000 clones; around four fifths of these occur just once. The ten largest clones represent about 7.7% of the sample.

In total, fewer than 750 healthy bone marrow donors made up the cohort. All cohort members were sampled while nominally healthy, although unrecorded immune exposures were likely present. The donor was CMV seropositive and was included in the group of some 290 seropositive cohort members. Each donor provided a peripheral blood sample, and peripheral blood mononuclear cells were used for TCR beta sequencing. The Qiagen DNeasy Blood Extraction Kit was used to extract genomic DNA from the blood cell samples. This sample is part of a study of cytomegalovirus exposure and HLA in healthy donors (TCRdb year 2017). The study in broad terms: An earlier analysis of 587 of the donors reported roughly 300 Gb of sequence data and 95 million to 120 million unique TCR beta sequences obtained from about 179 million T cells. An early release that covered about 600 HLA-typed donors contained approximately 290 gigabases of sequencing data and tens of millions of unique TCR sequences. Of the approximately 400 genotyped donors, about 80% fell in the genetic ancestry cluster associated with self-reported Caucasian donors. The study aimed to test whether signatures of past pathogen exposure could be identified by cataloging public T cell receptors. The study used immunosequencing to profile the T cell repertoires of 666 subjects and linked those repertoires to cytomegalovirus serostatus. Along with the approximately 650-subject first cohort, a separate validation cohort of over a hundred different subjects was used. To predict cytomegalovirus infection status, the study brought together high-throughput TCR immunosequencing, statistical association of individual TCRs with disease status, and machine learning. A later analysis re-examined previously published TCR beta repertoires from just over 650 donors and added high-resolution HLA genotyping to investigate patterns of TCR occurrence. The later analysis used no new phenotypic data to find candidate immune exposures, relying instead on TCR beta sequences and their occurrence across donors. An earlier analysis of several hundred of the donors applied high-throughput TCR beta sequencing to assess whether each TCR beta V gene segment acted as functional or pseudogenic. Donor age, sex, ethnicity and CMV serostatus were compiled alongside the repertoire data. In a later genetic analysis, genome-wide SNP genotypes for about 55% of the roughly 700 donors were used, and that subset was treated as a discovery cohort. All discovery cohort repertoires had been generated using a single sequencing platform. Both class I and class II loci were covered by HLA typing, at four-digit resolution. The number of donors typed differed by locus, with 629-630 for A, B, C, DRB1 and DQB1, around 520 for DQA1, 600 to 610 for DPA1, and around 430 for DPB1. Four to six DR-DQ haplotypes were handled as single units for association and clustering, since linkage in the cohort was strong. Among some 400 genotyped donors of the cohort, an average of about 240,000 unique TCR beta nucleotide sequences was sequenced per donor, of which roughly 18% were non-productive. Here is what the overall study found, with its caveats: Compared with equally common non-associated chains, HLA-associated TCR beta chains in a later analysis were more clonally expanded and had lower generation probabilities. Most TCR sequences were seen in very few donors, while some public TCRs were found in many individuals. In both the original and validation cohorts, the classifier was reported to diagnose cytomegalovirus status with high specificity and sensitivity. A further reported finding was that TCR beta sequences accurately predicted the HLA-A and HLA-B alleles for most subjects in the first cohort. A later analysis reported that several top co-occurrence clusters appeared linked to parvovirus B19, influenza, CMV and Epstein-Barr virus. Correlated functional status among segregating V segments might be attributable to linkage disequilibrium, but an unknown experimental factor could not be ruled out. Broadly in line with IMGT annotations, most TCR beta V segments showed up in productive rearrangements about 90% or about 30% of the time in an earlier analysis of 450 to 750 of the donors. Immune exposure information for the cohort was limited to CMV serostatus. When HLA alleles, especially DR and DQ, strongly co-occurred, TCR associations were difficult to assign to individual alleles. The 87-base-pair reads could not distinguish some IMGT-functional V segments, including TRBV6-2 and TRBV6-3, so those segments were excluded. A later analysis found that most CMV-associated TCR beta chains appeared HLA-restricted, with HLA associations seemingly driven largely by CMV exposure. Because counts were too low, 15 to 20 rarely observed V segments, including chromosome 9 orphons, were excluded from the earlier analysis of 500 to 700 of the donors. The study gave a list of under 200 TCR beta chains associated with cytomegalovirus. The sequencing pipeline was judged likely to have produced a cluster of highly shared sequence variants as a technical artifact. In a later genetic analysis, a missense DCLRE1C variant was associated with V-gene and J-gene trimming of TCR beta chains, and the association was replicated in an independent cohort. The cohort was sequenced for TCR beta chains only, and without alpha or paired-chain data the features that could be detected were limited. In a later analysis, the rate of TCR association differed among HLA loci, with DRB1 alleles having the most associated TCRs and HLA-C alleles having the fewest. The authors suggested that the approach could potentially be extended to other disease states and immunological phenotypes. Compared with the roughly 700-donor mean, donors in an Asian-associated ancestry cluster had fewer N-insertions in productive TCRs, according to a later genetic analysis. Specific HLA alleles were associated with more than 15,000 TCR beta sequences at a false discovery rate of 0.05 in a later analysis. A few of the identified cytomegalovirus-associated TCR beta chains were confirmed in vitro to be specific for cytomegalovirus antigens. Because HLA typing was unavailable for some donors at each locus, only the typed subset was used in association tests. Presence/absence analyses assumed roughly uniform sequencing depth across donors, an assumption that may not hold.

CDR1 is given as SGHTA and CDR2 as FQGNSA, both from the germline V gene. The CDR3, from cysteine to phenylalanine, totals 13 residues. Of the read, only the CDR3 DNA is kept; its 39 bases are in frame from base 1. The V end loses 5 bases and the J end loses 1 base, and a stretch of 7 bases separates them. The sequence was obtained from a woman aged 45-65 years in good health and CMV-seropositive. This chain is built from TRBV7-2 and TRBJ2-3; the D gene cannot be resolved reliably. The sequenced sample consisted of PBMCs. The CDR3 reads as follows: CASSQPGTDTQYF. Read as DNA, the sequence is TGTGCCAGCAGCCAACCGGGCACAGATACGCAGTATTTT.